The 9 T cell receptor beta chains presented below share a single source sample, sequenced in a study of cytomegalovirus exposure and HLA in healthy donors. The PCR employed 60 Vbeta primers together with 13 Jbeta primers. Assay used: immunoSEQ multiplex PCR; TCRdb lists only in-frame clones, some missing. There are around 110,000 clones in the sample; approximately 79% occur only once, and 2% to 3% lies in the top ten. The source material was PBMCs. These receptors were collected from a young man in good health and CMV-seronegative.

V usage is TRBV10-3 and J usage is TRBJ2-5; TRBD2 matches 8 bases. Germline CDR1 reads ENHRY; CDR2 reads SYGVKD. CDR3 length: 13 amino acids. V lost 6 bases and J lost 4; bases outside the gene matches: 4. The CDR3 nucleotides are TGTGCCATCAGAACTAGCGGAGGAGAGACCCAGTACTTC. Translated: CAIRTSGGETQYF.

This clone was observed a few times. The chain combines TRBV10-1 with TRBJ1-5; D gene uncertain. The CDR3 length is 9 residues. V lost 10 bases and J lost 6, with 4 bases in between. CDR1 and CDR2 from the germline V gene are WNHNN and SYGVQD (reference sequence). The CDR3 nucleotides read TGCGCCAAGCGTCAGCCCCAGCATTTT. This gives the protein CAKRQPQHF.

The chain carries TRBV4-1 and TRBJ2-7, with D possibly matching TRBD2 (5 bases). This CDR3 comprises 15 residues. CDR1 MGHRA and CDR2 YSYEKL come from the germline V gene. V lost 1 base, J lost 4 bases, and 14 bases lay in between. This chain's CDR3 is CASSQVGPGVYEQYF. The CDR3 region has the DNA TGCGCCAGCAGCCAAGTCGGCCCCGGGGTTTACGAGCAGTACTTC.

CDR3 in amino acids: CASFDGSETDTQYF. The CDR3 DNA is TGTGCCAGCTTTGACGGGAGTGAGACAGATACGCAGTATTTT. This chain uses TRBV5-6 with TRBJ2-3; D possibly corresponds to TRBD2 (6 bases). V lost 7 bases and J lost 3, with 15 bases in between. This CDR3 contains 14 residues. The V gene's germline CDR1 is SGHDT and CDR2 YYEEEE.

J is TRBJ1-4 and V is TRBV6-1, with TRBD1 matching over 7 bases. The trim removed 4 bases at V and 10 bases at J, leaving 6 bases unmatched. Germline lookup yields CDR1 MNHNS and CDR2 SASEGT. The CDR3 has 13 residues. In DNA, the CDR3 is TGTGCCAGCAGTGTTGACAGGGATGGAAAACTGTTTTTT. It encodes CASSVDRDGKLFF.

The chain has TRBV2 and TRBJ1-5; possibly TRBD1 for D (6 bases). The germline gives CDR1 SNHLY, CDR2 FYNNEI. This CDR3 has 15 residues. V gave up 10 bases and J gave up 3 bases, with 19 bases separating them. The CDR3 loop is CATSAGQRINQPQHF. The CDR3 bases are TGTGCCACTTCGGCAGGACAGAGGATCAATCAGCCCCAGCATTTT.

The rearrangement uses TRBV9 and TRBJ2-2; the D gene is possibly TRBD2 (5 bases). V lost 0 bases to trimming and J lost 9 bases, with 9 bases between them. CDR3 size: 13 residues. Germline values: CDR1 SGDLS, CDR2 YYNGEE. CDR3 sequence (DNA): TGTGCCAGCAGCGTAGCGGGGTGGCGGGAGCTGTTTTTT. Protein: CASSVAGWRELFF.

The gene calls are TRBV15 and TRBJ1-5; D unresolved. CDR1 and CDR2 (germline): LNHNV, YYDKDF (reference sequence). This CDR3 has 16 amino acids. Trimming left V 0 bases short and J 7 bases short, with 16 bases between. The CDR3 sequence: CATSRDYMVERQPQHF. DNA for the CDR3: TGTGCCACCAGCAGAGATTACATGGTAGAGCGACAGCCCCAGCATTTT. Together with reference TRBV15 and TRBJ1-5, the CDR3 gives the full variable domain: DAMVIQNPRYQVTQFGKPVTLSCSQTLNHNVMYWYQQKSSQAPKLLFHYYDKDFNNEADTPDNFQSRRPNTSFCFLDIRSPGLGDTAMYLCATSRDYMVERQPQHFGDGTRLSIL.

The rearrangement joins TRBV11-3 to TRBJ2-2, with 8 bases that match TRBD1. This CDR3 is built from 15 residues. The germline V gene has CDR1 SGHNT and CDR2 YENEEA. Trimming at V came to 4 bases and at J to 4 bases, leaving 5 bases not matched to a gene. In DNA form, the CDR3 reads TGTGCCAGCAGCTCAGGGGGCCGGGGCACCGGGGAGCTGTTTTTT. Translated: CASSSGGRGTGELFF. Drawing the rest from reference TRBV11-3 and TRBJ2-2, the complete variable domain is EAGVVQSPRYKIIEKKQPVAFWCNPISGHNTLYWYLQNLGQGPELLIRYENEEAVDDSQLPKDRFSAERLKGVDSTLKIQPAELGDSAVYLCASSSGGRGTGELFFGEGSRLTVL.